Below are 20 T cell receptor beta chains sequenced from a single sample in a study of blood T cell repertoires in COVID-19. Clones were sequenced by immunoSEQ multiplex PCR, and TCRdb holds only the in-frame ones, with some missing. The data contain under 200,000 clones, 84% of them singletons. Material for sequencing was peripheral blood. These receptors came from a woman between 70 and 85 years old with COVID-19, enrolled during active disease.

The CDR3 here is CASSLPGTSGNEQFF. In nucleotides, the CDR3 is TGTGCCAGCAGCCTGCCCGGGACTAGCGGCAATGAGCAGTTCTTC. The chain has TRBV4-2 and TRBJ2-1, with 11 bases matching TRBD2. Looked up from germline, CDR1 is LGHNA and CDR2 is YNFKEQ. The CDR3 is made up of 15 amino acids. J was trimmed by 6 bases and V by 4 bases; bases with no gene match: 5.

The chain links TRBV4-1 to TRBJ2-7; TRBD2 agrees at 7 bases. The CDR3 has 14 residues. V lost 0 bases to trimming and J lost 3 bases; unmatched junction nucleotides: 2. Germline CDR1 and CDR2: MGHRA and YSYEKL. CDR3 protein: CASSQDSGDYEQYV. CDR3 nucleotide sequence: TGCGCCAGCAGCCAAGACAGCGGGGACTACGAGCAGTACGTC.

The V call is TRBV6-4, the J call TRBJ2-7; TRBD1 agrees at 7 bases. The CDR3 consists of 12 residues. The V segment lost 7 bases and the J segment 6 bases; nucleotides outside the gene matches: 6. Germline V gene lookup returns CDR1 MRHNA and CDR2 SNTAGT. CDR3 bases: TGTGCCAGCATGACAGGGCAAGCCGAGCAGTACTTC. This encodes CASMTGQAEQYF.

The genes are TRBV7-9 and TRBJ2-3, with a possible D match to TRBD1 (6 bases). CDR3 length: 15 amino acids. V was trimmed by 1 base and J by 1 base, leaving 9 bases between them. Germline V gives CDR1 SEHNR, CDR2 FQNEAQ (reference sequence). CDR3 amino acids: CASSLGGRGTDTQYF. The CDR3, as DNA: TGTGCCAGCAGCTTAGGGGGGCGCGGCACAGATACGCAGTATTTT.

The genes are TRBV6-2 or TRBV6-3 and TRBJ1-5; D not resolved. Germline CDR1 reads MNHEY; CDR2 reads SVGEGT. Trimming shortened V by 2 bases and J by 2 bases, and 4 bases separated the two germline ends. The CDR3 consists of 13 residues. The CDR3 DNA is TGTGCCAGCAGTTACGTCGGCAATCAGCCCCAGCATTTT. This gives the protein CASSYVGNQPQHF.

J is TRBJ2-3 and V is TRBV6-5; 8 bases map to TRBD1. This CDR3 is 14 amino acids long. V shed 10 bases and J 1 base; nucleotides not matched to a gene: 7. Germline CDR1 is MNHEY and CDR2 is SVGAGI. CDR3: CATNRGEGTDTQYF. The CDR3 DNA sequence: TGTGCCACCAACAGGGGGGAGGGCACAGATACGCAGTATTTT.

The CDR3 is CASSTGTSTDTQYF. The CDR3, as DNA: TGTGCCAGCAGCACCGGGACTAGCACAGATACGCAGTATTTT. This chain connects TRBV5-6 to TRBJ2-3; possible D gene TRBD2, 6 bases. Germline V gene sequence: CDR1 SGHDT, CDR2 YYEEEE. The germline V and J ends were trimmed by 4 bases and 0 bases, with 9 bases remaining between them. The CDR3 is made up of 14 amino acids.

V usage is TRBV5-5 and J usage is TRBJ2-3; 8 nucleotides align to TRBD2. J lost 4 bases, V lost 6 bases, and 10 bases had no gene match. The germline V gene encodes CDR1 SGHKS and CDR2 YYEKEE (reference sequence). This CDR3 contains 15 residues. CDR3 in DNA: TGTGCCAGCATTAGGGGACTAGTAGGTTCAGATACGCAGTATTTT. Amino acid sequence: CASIRGLVGSDTQYF.

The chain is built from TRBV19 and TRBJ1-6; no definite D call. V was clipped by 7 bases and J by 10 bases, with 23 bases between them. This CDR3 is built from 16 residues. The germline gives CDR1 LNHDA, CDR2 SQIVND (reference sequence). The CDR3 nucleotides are TGTGCCAGTACCCCTCATTCAGCGGCCGGCGAGTCACCCCTCCACTTT. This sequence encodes CASTPHSAAGESPLHF.

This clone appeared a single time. The CDR3 here is CASREQGKGGYTF. The CDR3 DNA reads as TGTGCCAGCAGAGAACAGGGGAAGGGTGGCTACACCTTC. The V gene is TRBV2, the J gene TRBJ1-2; the match to TRBD1 covers 7 bases. CDR1 is SNHLY and CDR2 is FYNNEI in the germline V gene. There are 13 residues in the CDR3. J gave up 7 bases and V 6 bases, and 8 bases lay outside the gene matches.

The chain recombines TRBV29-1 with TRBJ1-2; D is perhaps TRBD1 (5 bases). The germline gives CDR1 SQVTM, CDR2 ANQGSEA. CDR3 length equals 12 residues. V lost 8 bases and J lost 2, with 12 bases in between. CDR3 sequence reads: CSLGGTNYGYTF. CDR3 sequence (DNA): TGCAGCCTCGGGGGGACCAACTATGGCTACACCTTC.

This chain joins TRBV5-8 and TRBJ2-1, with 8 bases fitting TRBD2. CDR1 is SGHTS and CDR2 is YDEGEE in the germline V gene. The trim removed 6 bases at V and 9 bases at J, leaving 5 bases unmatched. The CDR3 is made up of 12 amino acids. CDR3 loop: CASKRGNSEQFF. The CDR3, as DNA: TGTGCCAGCAAGCGGGGGAACAGTGAGCAGTTCTTC.

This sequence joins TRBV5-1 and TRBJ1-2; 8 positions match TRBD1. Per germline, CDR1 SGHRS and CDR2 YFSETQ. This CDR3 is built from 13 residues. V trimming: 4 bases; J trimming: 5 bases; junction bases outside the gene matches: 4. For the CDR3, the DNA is TGCGCCAGCAGCCCACGACAGGGGTATGGCTACACCTTC. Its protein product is CASSPRQGYGYTF.

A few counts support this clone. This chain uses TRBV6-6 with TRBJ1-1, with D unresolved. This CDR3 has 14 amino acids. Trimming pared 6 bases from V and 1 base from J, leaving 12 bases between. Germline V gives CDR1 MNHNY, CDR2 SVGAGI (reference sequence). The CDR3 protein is CASRPPTANTEAFF. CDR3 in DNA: TGTGCCAGCAGACCTCCAACAGCGAACACTGAAGCTTTCTTT.

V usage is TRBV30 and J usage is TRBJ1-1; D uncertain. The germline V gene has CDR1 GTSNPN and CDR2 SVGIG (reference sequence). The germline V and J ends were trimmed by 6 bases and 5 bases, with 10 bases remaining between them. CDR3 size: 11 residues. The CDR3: CACDMLTEAFF. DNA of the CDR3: TGTGCCTGCGACATGTTGACTGAAGCTTTCTTT.

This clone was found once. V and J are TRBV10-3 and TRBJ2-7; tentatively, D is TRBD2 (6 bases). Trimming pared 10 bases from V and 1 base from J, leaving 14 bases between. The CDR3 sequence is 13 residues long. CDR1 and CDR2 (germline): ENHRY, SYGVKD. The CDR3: CATYRGESYEQYF. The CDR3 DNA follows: TGTGCCACCTACCGCGGGGAGTCCTACGAGCAGTACTTC.

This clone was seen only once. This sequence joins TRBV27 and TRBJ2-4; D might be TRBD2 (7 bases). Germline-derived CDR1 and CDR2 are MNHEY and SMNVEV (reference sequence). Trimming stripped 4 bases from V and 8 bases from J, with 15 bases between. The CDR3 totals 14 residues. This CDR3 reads CASSSPGGEDIQYF. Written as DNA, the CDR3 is TGTGCCAGCAGTTCGCCGGGGGGCGAGGACATTCAGTACTTC.

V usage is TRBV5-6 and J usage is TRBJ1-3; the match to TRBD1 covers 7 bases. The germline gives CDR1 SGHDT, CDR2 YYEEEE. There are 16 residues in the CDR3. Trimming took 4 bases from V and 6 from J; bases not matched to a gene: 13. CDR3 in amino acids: CASSHLDRVSKNTIYF. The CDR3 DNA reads TGTGCCAGCAGCCACCTAGACAGGGTATCGAAAAACACCATATATTTT.

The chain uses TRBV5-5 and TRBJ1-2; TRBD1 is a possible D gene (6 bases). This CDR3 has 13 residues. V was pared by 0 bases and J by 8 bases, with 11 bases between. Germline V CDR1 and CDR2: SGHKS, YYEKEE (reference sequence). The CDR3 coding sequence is TGTGCCAGCAGCTTGGCAGGGGTGGGGGGCTACACCTTC. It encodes CASSLAGVGGYTF. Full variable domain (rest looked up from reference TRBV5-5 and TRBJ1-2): DAGVTQSPTHLIKTRGQQVTLRCSPISGHKSVSWYQQVLGQGPQFIFQYYEKEERGRGNFPDRFSARQFPNYSSELNVNALLLGDSALYLCASSLAGVGGYTFGSGTRLTVV.

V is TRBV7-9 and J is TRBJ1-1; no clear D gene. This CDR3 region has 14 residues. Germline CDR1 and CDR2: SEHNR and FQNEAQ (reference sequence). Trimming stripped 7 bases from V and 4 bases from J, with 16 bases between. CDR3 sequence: CASTSFARTTEAFF. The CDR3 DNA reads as TGTGCCAGCACCTCGTTTGCGCGAACCACTGAAGCTTTCTTT.